The next 13 T cell receptor beta chains were all read from a single sample in a study of response to subunit inactivated influenza vaccine. TCRdb reprocessed the RT-PCR reads with MiXCR, giving one entry per CDR3 protein. The data show hundreds of thousands of distinct CDR3 sequences, 21% seen once. Sample: PBMCs from blood, taken 21 months after vaccination. These receptors all come from a man aged 50 to 69 who received an inactivated influenza vaccine.

This clonotype appeared many times. V and J are TRBV4-3 and TRBJ1-2, with TRBD1 matching over 8 bases. V gave up 0 bases and J gave up 4 bases; unmatched junction bases: 4. There are 15 residues in the CDR3. Germline V CDR1 and CDR2: LGHNA, YSLEER. CDR3 amino acids: CASSQETGAFYGYTF. The CDR3 coding sequence is TGCGCCAGCAGCCAAGAGACAGGGGCATTCTATGGCTACACCTTC.

This rearrangement joins TRBV19 to TRBJ1-5; 11 bases agree with TRBD1. V lost 8 bases and J lost 3; bases outside the gene matches: 9. Germline CDR1 is LNHDA and CDR2 is SQIVND (reference sequence). This CDR3 spans 16 amino acids. The CDR3 DNA follows: TGTGCCAGTGGACAGGGGGCCTATGGGAACAATCAGCCCCAGCATTTT. It codes for CASGQGAYGNNQPQHF.

This clonotype was seen a single time. V usage is TRBV20-1 and J usage is TRBJ2-1; the D gene is possibly TRBD2 (6 bases). Germline V gives CDR1 DFQATT, CDR2 SNEGSKA (reference sequence). The CDR3 length is 12 residues. The germline V and J ends were trimmed by 5 bases and 6 bases, with 11 bases remaining between them. This chain's CDR3 is CSAEGGTNEQFF. The CDR3, as DNA: TGCAGTGCTGAGGGCGGGACCAATGAGCAGTTCTTC.

The sample holds a few counts of this clonotype. The rearrangement links TRBV7-2 to TRBJ2-5; D is perhaps TRBD2 (6 bases). V lost 3 bases, J lost 2 bases, and 10 bases lay in between. The CDR3 has 14 residues. Germline CDR1 SGHTA, CDR2 FQGNSA. The CDR3 coding sequence is TGTGCCAGCAGCTTTCAGAGCGGGCAAGAGACCCAGTACTTC. It encodes CASSFQSGQETQYF. Using reference TRBV7-2 and TRBJ2-5 for the parts outside the CDR3, the full variable domain is GAGVSQSPSNKVTEKGKDVELRCDPISGHTALYWYRQSLGQGLEFLIYFQGNSAPDKSGLPSDRFSAERTGGSVSTLTIQRTQQEDSAVYLCASSFQSGQETQYFGPGTRLLVL.

This clonotype has a handful of counts. The rearrangement joins TRBV4-3 to TRBJ2-7; a possible D gene is TRBD2 (5 bases). V lost 3 bases and J 2 bases, leaving 11 bases between the germline ends. CDR3 length: 14 residues. Germline V gene lookup returns CDR1 LGHNA and CDR2 YSLEER. The DNA for the CDR3 is TGCGCCAGCAGCCAGACTCCGGGAACCTACGAGCAGTACTTC. It is translated as CASSQTPGTYEQYF.

In its sample, this clonotype was seen a few times. This chain connects TRBV28 to TRBJ2-7, with 8 bases identical to TRBD2. J gave up 2 bases and V 4 bases, and 13 bases lay outside the gene matches. The germline gives CDR1 MDHEN, CDR2 SYDVKM. The CDR3 is 17 residues long. CDR3 region: CASSYSGGTTRTYEQYF. The CDR3 DNA is TGTGCCAGCAGTTACTCGGGGGGGACAACTCGTACCTACGAGCAGTACTTC.

This clonotype was seen a handful of times. The chain links TRBV15 to TRBJ1-6; TRBD1 might be the D (5 bases). Germline CDR1 LNHNV, CDR2 YYDKDF (reference sequence). V was shortened by 5 bases and J by 6 bases, with 11 bases between the two germline ends. There are 14 residues in the CDR3. The CDR3, as DNA: TGTGCCACCAGCTCCGGACAACTTAATTCACCCCTCCACTTT. This codes for CATSSGQLNSPLHF.

The chain has TRBV5-6 and TRBJ2-5; D call uncertain. Between the trimmed V and J ends, which lost 5 bases and 5 bases, there was a span of 16 bases. The CDR3 loop spans 14 amino acids. CDR1 and CDR2 (germline): SGHDT, YYEEEE. This CDR3 is CASSALQATETQYF. Here the CDR3 DNA reads TGTGCCAGCAGTGCCCTCCAGGCTACGGAGACCCAGTACTTC.

There are many counts of this clonotype. The chain couples TRBV4-2 to TRBJ1-1; D is unclear. The V gene lost 0 bases and the J gene lost 2 bases, with 7 bases spanning the gap. Germline values: CDR1 LGHNA, CDR2 YNFKEQ. The CDR3 has 14 residues. In nucleotides, the CDR3 is TGTGCCAGCAGCCAAGACCCCCGTAACACTGAAGCTTTCTTT. This gives the protein CASSQDPRNTEAFF.

V and J are TRBV25-1 and TRBJ2-3, with D tentatively TRBD2 (5 bases). The germline CDR1 and CDR2 sequences are MGHDK and SYGVNS. There are 16 residues in the CDR3. V lost 1 base and J lost 0, with 11 bases in between. The CDR3 loop reads CASSESRRRSTDTQYF. As DNA, the CDR3 is TGTGCCAGCAGTGAATCGCGACGGAGGAGCACAGATACGCAGTATTTT.

This clonotype was counted between two and nine times. This rearrangement joins TRBV4-3 to TRBJ1-2; 8 bases match TRBD1. V lost 0 bases, J lost 7 bases, and 7 bases stayed unmatched. The CDR3 has 15 amino acids. In germline, CDR1 is LGHNA, CDR2 YSLEER. CDR3 region: CASSQDLTGESGYTF. In DNA form, the CDR3 reads TGCGCCAGCAGCCAAGATCTGACAGGGGAGTCTGGCTACACCTTC.

The table lists this clonotype with many counts. The J gene is TRBJ1-2, the V gene TRBV7-9; 8 bases align to TRBD1. The germline V gene has CDR1 SEHNR and CDR2 FQNEAQ (reference sequence). This CDR3 contains 15 residues. V trimming: 3 bases; J trimming: 4 bases; junction bases outside the gene matches: 7. The CDR3 DNA follows: TGTGCCAGCAGCTTTGGACAGGGTCATGGCTATGGCTACACCTTC. This codes for CASSFGQGHGYGYTF. Full variable domain (outside the CDR3, taken from reference TRBV7-9 and TRBJ1-2): DTGVSQNPRHKITKRGQNVTFRCDPISEHNRLYWYRQTLGQGPEFLTYFQNEAQLEKSRLLSDRFSAERPKGSFSTLEIQRTEQGDSAMYLCASSFGQGHGYGYTFGSGTRLTVV.

This clonotype has just a few counts. This chain connects TRBV2 to TRBJ2-3, with a possible D match to TRBD2 (5 bases). The V gene lost 6 bases and the J gene lost 2 bases, with 12 bases spanning the gap. The CDR3 runs 14 residues. From germline, CDR1 is SNHLY and CDR2 FYNNEI. CDR3 sequence: CASRGDSYTDTQYF. The CDR3 region has the DNA TGTGCCAGCAGGGGAGACTCCTACACAGATACGCAGTATTTT.